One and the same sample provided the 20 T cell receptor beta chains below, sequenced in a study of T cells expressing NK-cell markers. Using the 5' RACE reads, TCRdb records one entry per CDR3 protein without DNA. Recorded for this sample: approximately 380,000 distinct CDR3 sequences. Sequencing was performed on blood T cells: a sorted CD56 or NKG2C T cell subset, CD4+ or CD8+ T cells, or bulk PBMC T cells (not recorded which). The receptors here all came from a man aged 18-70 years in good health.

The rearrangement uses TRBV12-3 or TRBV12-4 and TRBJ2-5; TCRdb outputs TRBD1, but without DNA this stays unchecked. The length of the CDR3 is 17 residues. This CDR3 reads CASSLGPGGGQGETQYF.

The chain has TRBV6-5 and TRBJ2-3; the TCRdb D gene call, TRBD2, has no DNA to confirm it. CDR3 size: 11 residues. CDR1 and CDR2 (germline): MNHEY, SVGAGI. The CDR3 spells CASSQAHTQYF.

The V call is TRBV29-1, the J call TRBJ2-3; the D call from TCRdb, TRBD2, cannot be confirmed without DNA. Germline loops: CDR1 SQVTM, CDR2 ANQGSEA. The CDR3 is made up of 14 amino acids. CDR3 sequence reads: CSDRLSGVTDTQYF.

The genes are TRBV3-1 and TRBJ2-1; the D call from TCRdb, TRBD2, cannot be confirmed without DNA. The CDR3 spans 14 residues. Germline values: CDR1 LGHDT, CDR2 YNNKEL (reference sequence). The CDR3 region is CASSRGLALYEQFF.

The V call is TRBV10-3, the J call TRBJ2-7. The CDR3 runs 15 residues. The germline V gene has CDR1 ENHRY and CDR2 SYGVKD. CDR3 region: CAISESIGRSTEQYF.

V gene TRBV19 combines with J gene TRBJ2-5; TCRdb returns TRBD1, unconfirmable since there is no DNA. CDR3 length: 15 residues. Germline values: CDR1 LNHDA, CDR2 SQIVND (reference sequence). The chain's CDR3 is CASSTRTWWAETQYF.

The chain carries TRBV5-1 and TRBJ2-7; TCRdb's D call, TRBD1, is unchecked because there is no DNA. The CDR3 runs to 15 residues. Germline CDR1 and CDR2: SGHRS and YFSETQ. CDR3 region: CASSLEGRWGNEQYF.

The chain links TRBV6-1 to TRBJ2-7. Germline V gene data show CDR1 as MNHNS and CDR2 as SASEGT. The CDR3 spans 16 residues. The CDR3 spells CASSEFGLGVSYEQYF.

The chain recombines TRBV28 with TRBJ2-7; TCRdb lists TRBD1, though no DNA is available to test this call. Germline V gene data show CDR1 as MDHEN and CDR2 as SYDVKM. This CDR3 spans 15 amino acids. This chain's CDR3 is CASSLGTVLSYEQYF.

The CDR3 region is CASSPQGALMNEQFF. This chain joins TRBV18 and TRBJ2-1; the D call from TCRdb, TRBD1, cannot be confirmed without DNA. This CDR3 contains 15 residues. Germline V CDR1 and CDR2: KGHSH, LQKENI. The whole variable domain, filled in from reference TRBV18 and TRBJ2-1, reads NAGVMQNPRHLVRRRGQEARLRCSPMKGHSHVYWYRQLPEEGLKFMVYLQKENIIDESGMPKERFSAEFPKEGPSILRIQQVVRGDSAAYFCASSPQGALMNEQFFGPGTRLTVL.

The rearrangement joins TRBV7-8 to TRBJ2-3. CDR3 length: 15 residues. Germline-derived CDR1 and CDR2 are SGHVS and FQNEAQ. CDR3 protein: CASSLEGTAKDTQYF.

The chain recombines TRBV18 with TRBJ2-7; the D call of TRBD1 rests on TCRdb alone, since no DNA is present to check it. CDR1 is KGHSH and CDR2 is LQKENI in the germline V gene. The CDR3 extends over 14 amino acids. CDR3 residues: CASSPRRDRGQQYF.

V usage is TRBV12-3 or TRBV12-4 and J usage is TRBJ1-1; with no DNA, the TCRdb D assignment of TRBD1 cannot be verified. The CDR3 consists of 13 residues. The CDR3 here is CASSRQGWTEAFF.

The CDR3 reads CASRGAGETQYF. The chain carries TRBV12-3 or TRBV12-4 and TRBJ2-5; the TCRdb call, TRBD1, lacks DNA for checking. This CDR3 comprises 12 residues.

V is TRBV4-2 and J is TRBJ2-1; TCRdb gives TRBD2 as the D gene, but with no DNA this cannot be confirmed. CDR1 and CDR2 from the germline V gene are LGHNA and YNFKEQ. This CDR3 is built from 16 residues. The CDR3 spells CASSQELGGGWDEQFF.

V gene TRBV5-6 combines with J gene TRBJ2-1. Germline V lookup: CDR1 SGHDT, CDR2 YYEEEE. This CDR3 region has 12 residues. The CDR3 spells CASSLGPNEQFF.

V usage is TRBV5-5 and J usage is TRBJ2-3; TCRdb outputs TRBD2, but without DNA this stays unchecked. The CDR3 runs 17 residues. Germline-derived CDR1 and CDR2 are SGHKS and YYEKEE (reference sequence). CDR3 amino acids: CASSFRLAGHSTDTQYF.

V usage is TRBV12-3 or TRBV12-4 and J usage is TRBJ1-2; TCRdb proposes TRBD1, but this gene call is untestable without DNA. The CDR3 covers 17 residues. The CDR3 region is CASLTPGTNIVNYGYTF.

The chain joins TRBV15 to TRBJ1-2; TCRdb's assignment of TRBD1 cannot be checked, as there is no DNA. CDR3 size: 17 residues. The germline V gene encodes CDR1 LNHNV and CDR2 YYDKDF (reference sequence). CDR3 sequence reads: CATSRDLTGAASYGYTF.

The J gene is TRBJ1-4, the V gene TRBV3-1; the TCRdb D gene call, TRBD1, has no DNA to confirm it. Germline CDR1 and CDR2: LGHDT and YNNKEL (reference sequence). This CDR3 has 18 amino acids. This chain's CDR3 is CASSQAGVGVATNEKLFF.